The present TCR beta chain was sequenced within a study of blood T cell repertoires in COVID-19. At the level of the study: COVID-19 samples from acute and convalescent phases originated in the United States, Italy and Spain. Nucleic acid was either cDNA or gDNA, and it came from T cells, B-cell-depleted T cells, or PBMCs.

Per the authors' pipeline: Reference gene primer amplification gave nucleated cell count estimates. TCRdb's table, derived via immunoSEQ multiplex PCR, lists solely in-frame clones and lacks some. V and J calls and clone size are given by that table; D and trimming were obtained from the DNA. The sample lists a few hundred thousand clones; around 88% were seen once. Germline V gene data show CDR1 as MNHEY and CDR2 as SVGEGT. J gave up 7 bases and V 6 bases, and 12 bases lay outside the gene matches. This CDR3 has 15 residues. The material sequenced was peripheral blood. The chain uses TRBV6-2 or TRBV6-3 and TRBJ1-5; the match to TRBD1 covers 7 bases. The sequence derives from a woman in her twenties or thirties who had recovered from COVID-19. CDR3 DNA: TGTGCCAGCAGCCCTCGGGACAGCGGGGGACAGCCCCAGCATTTT. Translating it yields CASSPRDSGGQPQHF.